This T cell receptor beta chain comes out of a study of T cell repertoires in cytomegalovirus infection. Findings of the study overall: Of the TCR beta families, the public ones yielded a cumulative frequency that identified carriers of CMV plus the relevant HLA.

This clonotype was seen a handful of times. Its cognate antigen is unknown. This CDR3 region has 16 residues. V was shortened by 4 bases and J by 14 bases, with 27 bases between the two germline ends. Germline CDR1 and CDR2: SGHRS and YFSETQ. TCRdb re-called the reads through MiXCR, storing one row per CDR3 protein. The sample carries roughly 80,000 distinct CDR3 sequences, about 24% recorded once. Sequences were derived from CD8+ T cells from cultured PBMCs, sampled from culture after CMV antigen stimulation. This receptor was taken from a human donor in good health (CMV status not recorded). Some clones in this sample may be carry-over from other donors' samples. This chain connects TRBV5-1 to TRBJ1-4; D uncertain. CDR3: CASSETNPGSLGGLFF. CDR3 DNA: TGCGCCAGCAGCGAAACAAACCCCGGGAGCCTCGGCGGGCTGTTTTTT.